The entry that follows covers one T cell receptor (beta chain) sequence. The data were taken from a study of blood T cell repertoires in COVID-19. Turning to the study itself: Donors in the United States, Italy and Spain gave samples during acute or convalescent COVID-19. In each case, the material was cDNA or gDNA derived from T cells, B-cell-depleted T cells, or PBMCs.

Repertoires were generated with immunoSEQ multiplex PCR, while TCRdb's copy carries only in-frame clones and drops some. The table lists about 88,000 clones, over 75% of them singletons. The CDR3 extends over 15 amino acids. From germline, CDR1 is SGHRS and CDR2 YFSETQ. V was shortened by 3 bases and J by 6 bases, with 18 bases between the two germline ends. The sequenced material came from peripheral blood. The receptor comes from a woman of 80 years or more with acute or convalescent COVID-19. This chain joins TRBV5-1 and TRBJ1-2, with a weak D call TRBD1 (5 bases). The CDR3 DNA reads as TGCGCCAGCAGCTACGGGGGGAACGGGCGAGATGGCTACACCTTC. This codes for CASSYGGNGRDGYTF.